The clone carrying this T cell receptor (beta chain) was observed a few times. What it binds is unknown. This sample is part of a study of identical twins. Overall study results and limits: Beta out-of-frame sequences displayed a weaker excess of sharing between twins. Fewer insertions marked abundant cord blood beta clonotypes; young adult naive trended weakly, memory not at all. Not following the same donors, the study drew its conclusions from cross-sectional statistical analysis.

Template switching supplied a universal primer site; unique molecular identifiers were carried on the cDNA. TCRdb called the 5' RACE reads again in MiXCR, with one record for every CDR3 protein. This table has more than 1.5 million distinct CDR3 sequences, about 32% appearing once. This CDR3 region has 14 residues. Trimming shortened V by 6 bases and J by 4 bases, and 15 bases separated the two germline ends. CDR1 and CDR2 (germline): ENHRY, SYGVKD. The receptor's source is a newborn girl in good health. This chain links TRBV10-3 with TRBJ1-2; a weak D match, TRBD1 (5 bases). The source material was cord blood. The CDR3 nucleotides are TGTGCCATCAGCCCTAACCCGAGGGGCTATGGCTACACCTTC. Translation gives CAISPNPRGYGYTF.